The 14 T cell receptor beta chains presented below share a single source sample, sequenced in a study of blood T cell repertoires in COVID-19. Profiled with immunoSEQ multiplex PCR; TCRdb holds only in-frame clones, not every one. Among fewer than 250,000 clones listed, about 87% were seen once. Sequencing input: PBMCs or T cells enriched from blood (not recorded which). These receptors were obtained from a woman aged 30 to 39 with acute COVID-19.

This clone was seen a handful of times. Other DNA sequences from this sample encode an identical CDR3 as well. V is TRBV7-2 and J is TRBJ2-5, with 8 bases identical to TRBD2. The V segment lost 5 bases and the J segment 5 bases; nucleotides outside the gene matches: 4. Germline CDR1 is SGHTA and CDR2 is FQGNSA. CDR3 length: 13 amino acids. CDR3 DNA: TGTGCCAGCAGCCTCCGACTAGCGGAGACCCAGTACTTC. Translation gives CASSLRLAETQYF.

The chain uses TRBV6-5 and TRBJ2-7, with TRBD2 matching 7 bases. Germline trimming cut 0 bases from V and 6 bases from J; bases unmatched to any gene: 5. The V gene's germline CDR1 is MNHEY and CDR2 SVGAGI. The CDR3 is 14 residues long. CDR3 residues: CASSYSGLSFEQYF. The DNA for the CDR3 is TGTGCCAGCAGTTACTCGGGACTATCGTTCGAGCAGTACTTC.

This clone was seen only a few times. The chain employs TRBV19 and TRBJ2-2, with a possible D match to TRBD1 (5 bases). V shed 5 bases and J shed 0 bases, with 10 bases lying between them. The CDR3 extends over 15 amino acids. The germline CDR1 and CDR2 sequences are LNHDA and SQIVND (reference sequence). CDR3: CASSYVQANTGELFF. Written as DNA, the CDR3 is TGTGCCAGTAGTTATGTACAGGCGAACACCGGGGAGCTGTTTTTT.

The chain has TRBV6-5 and TRBJ1-2, with 8 bases matching TRBD1. The CDR3 loop spans 16 amino acids. Per the germline V gene, CDR1 is MNHEY and CDR2 is SVGAGI. Losses at the gene ends were 0 bases for V and 3 bases for J; bases not matched to a gene: 6. CDR3 protein: CASSYSTGEYDYGYTF. The CDR3 DNA sequence: TGTGCCAGCAGTTACTCGACAGGGGAATATGACTATGGCTACACCTTC.

The chain has TRBV12-5 and TRBJ1-1; 10 nucleotides agree with TRBD1. V shed 4 bases and J 1 base; nucleotides not matched to a gene: 3. There are 15 residues in the CDR3. Germline values: CDR1 LGHNT, CDR2 FRNRAP. CDR3 residues: CASGSGQGKNTEAFF. The CDR3 DNA reads TGTGCTAGTGGTTCGGGACAGGGGAAGAACACTGAAGCTTTCTTT.

This clone was seen a few times. DNA of the CDR3: TGTGCCAGCAGCCCCGAATCGGCGGATTCTAACTATGGCTACACCTTC. Its protein is CASSPESADSNYGYTF. V usage is TRBV6-2 or TRBV6-3 and J usage is TRBJ1-2; no reliable D call. The CDR3 has 16 residues. V lost 6 bases and J lost 0, with 17 bases in between. CDR1 MNHEY and CDR2 SVGEGT come from the germline V gene.

J is TRBJ1-3 and V is TRBV2; D is undetermined. Trimming took 6 bases from V and 0 from J, leaving 15 bases between them. This CDR3 has 16 residues. Germline V gene data show CDR1 as SNHLY and CDR2 as FYNNEI. CDR3 sequence reads: CASRGGGLNSGNTIYF. In DNA form, the CDR3 reads TGTGCCAGCAGGGGAGGTGGACTTAACTCTGGAAACACCATATATTTT.

The chain employs TRBV4-1 and TRBJ1-1; D gene uncertain. Germline V gene lookup returns CDR1 MGHRA and CDR2 YSYEKL. The ends were cut back, 0 bases at V and 1 base at J, with 9 bases in the middle. This CDR3 has 15 residues. CDR3 bases: TGCGCCAGCAGCCAAGATGCGGCCTGGAACACTGAAGCTTTCTTT. Translation gives CASSQDAAWNTEAFF.

This chain uses TRBV7-9 with TRBJ1-1, with D possibly matching TRBD1 (6 bases). Germline-derived CDR1 and CDR2 are SEHNR and FQNEAQ (reference sequence). The CDR3 loop spans 15 amino acids. Trimming left V 5 bases short and J 1 base short, with 14 bases between. Written as DNA, the CDR3 is TGTGCCAGCAGCACCCGGACAGCTTCGAACACTGAAGCTTTCTTT. As protein: CASSTRTASNTEAFF.

The V call is TRBV19, the J call TRBJ2-3; D might be TRBD2 (5 bases). Germline loops: CDR1 LNHDA, CDR2 SQIVND (reference sequence). Trimming took 1 base from V and 5 from J, leaving 10 bases between them. The CDR3 contains 14 residues. The CDR3 nucleotides read TGTGCCAGTAGTATAGGGAAAGGAGGAGATACGCAGTATTTT. Protein sequence: CASSIGKGGDTQYF. The variable domain in full, completed from reference TRBV19 and TRBJ2-3, reads DGGITQSPKYLFRKEGQNVTLSCEQNLNHDAMYWYRQDPGQGLRLIYYSQIVNDFQKGDIAEGYSVSREKKESFPLTVTSAQKNPTAFYLCASSIGKGGDTQYFGPGTRLTVL.

The chain has TRBV6-6 and TRBJ2-7, with TRBD1 as a possible D gene (6 bases). Germline V gene data show CDR1 as MNHNY and CDR2 as SVGAGI (reference sequence). CDR3 length: 13 residues. Trimming took off 5 bases at V and 4 bases at J, with 12 bases between the two ends. Written as DNA, the CDR3 is TGTGCCAGCAGTATAGGACAGTCATACGAGCAGTACTTC. It specifies CASSIGQSYEQYF.

This clone has more than one count but fewer than ten. V is TRBV27 and J is TRBJ1-6; 10 bases are shared with TRBD1. Germline V CDR1 and CDR2: MNHEY, SMNVEV (reference sequence). V gave up 3 bases and J gave up 9 bases; unmatched junction bases: 8. The CDR3 length is 16 residues. The chain's CDR3 is CASSLGAGTGASPLHF. The CDR3 coding sequence is TGTGCCAGCAGTTTGGGGGCCGGGACAGGGGCTTCACCCCTCCACTTT.

The V gene is TRBV24-1, the J gene TRBJ2-5; no reliable D call. Trimming pared 4 bases from V and 5 bases from J, leaving 10 bases between. CDR1 is KGHDR, CDR2 SFDVKD, per germline. The CDR3 is made up of 13 amino acids. CDR3 DNA sequence: TGTGCCACCAGTGAACCGGGTGATGAGACCCAGTACTTC. Its protein product is CATSEPGDETQYF.

This chain joins TRBV20-1 and TRBJ1-2, with TRBD1 matching over 7 bases. CDR3 length equals 11 residues. J gave up 11 bases and V 2 bases, and 5 bases lay outside the gene matches. Germline V gives CDR1 DFQATT, CDR2 SNEGSKA (reference sequence). Here the CDR3 DNA reads TGCAGTGCTAGAAGACAGGGCAGGTACACCTTC. Residues: CSARRQGRYTF.